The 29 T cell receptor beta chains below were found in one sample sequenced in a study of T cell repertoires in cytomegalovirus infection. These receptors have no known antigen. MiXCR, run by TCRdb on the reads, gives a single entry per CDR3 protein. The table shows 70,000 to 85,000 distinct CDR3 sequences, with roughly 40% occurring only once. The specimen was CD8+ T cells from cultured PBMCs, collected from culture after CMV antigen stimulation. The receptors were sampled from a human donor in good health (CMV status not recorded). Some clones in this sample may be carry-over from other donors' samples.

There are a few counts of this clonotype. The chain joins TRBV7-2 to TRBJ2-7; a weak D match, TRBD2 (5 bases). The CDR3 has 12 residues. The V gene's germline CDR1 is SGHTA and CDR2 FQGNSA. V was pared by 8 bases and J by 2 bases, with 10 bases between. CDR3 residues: CASSEGTYEQYF. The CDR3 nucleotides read TGTGCCAGCTCCGAGGGAACCTACGAGCAGTACTTC.

Here the CDR3 DNA reads TGTGCCAGCAGGGGACCGAACTCTGGGGCCAACGTCCTGACTTTC. This gives the protein CASRGPNSGANVLTF. V is TRBV2 and J is TRBJ2-6; possibly TRBD1 or TRBD2 for D (5 bases each). Trimming removed 6 bases from V and 0 bases from J, with 9 bases in between. The CDR3 covers 15 residues. Germline assignment: CDR1 SNHLY and CDR2 FYNNEI.

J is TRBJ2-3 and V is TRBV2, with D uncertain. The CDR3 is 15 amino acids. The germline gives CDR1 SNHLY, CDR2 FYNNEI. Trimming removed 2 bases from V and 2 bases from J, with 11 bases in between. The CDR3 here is CASSETRYVTDTQYF. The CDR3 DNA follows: TGTGCCAGCAGTGAAACCCGCTACGTCACAGATACGCAGTATTTT. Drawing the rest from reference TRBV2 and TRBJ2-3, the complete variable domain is EPEVTQTPSHQVTQMGQEVILRCVPISNHLYFYWYRQILGQKVEFLVSFYNNEISEKSEIFDDQFSVERPDGSNFTLKIRSTKLEDSAMYFCASSETRYVTDTQYFGPGTRLTVL.

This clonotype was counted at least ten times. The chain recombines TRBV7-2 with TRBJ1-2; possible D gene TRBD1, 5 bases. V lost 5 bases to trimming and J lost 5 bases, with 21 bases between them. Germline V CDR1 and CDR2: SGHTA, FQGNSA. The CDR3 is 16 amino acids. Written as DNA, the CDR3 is TGTGCCAGCAGCGCTAATCCGGGACCGAACCGGTATGGCTACACCTTC. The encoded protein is CASSANPGPNRYGYTF.

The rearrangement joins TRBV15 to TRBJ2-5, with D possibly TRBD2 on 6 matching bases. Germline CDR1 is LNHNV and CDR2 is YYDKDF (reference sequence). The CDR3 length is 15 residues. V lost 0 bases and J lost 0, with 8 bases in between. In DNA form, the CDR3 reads TGTGCCACCAGCAGAGATCGGGAGTACCAAGAGACCCAGTACTTC. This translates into CATSRDREYQETQYF.

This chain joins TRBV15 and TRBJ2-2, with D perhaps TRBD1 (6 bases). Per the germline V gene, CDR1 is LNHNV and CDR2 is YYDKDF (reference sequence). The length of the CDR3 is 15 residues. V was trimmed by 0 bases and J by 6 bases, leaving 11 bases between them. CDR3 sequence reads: CATSRDQGSAGELFF. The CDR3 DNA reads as TGTGCCACCAGCAGAGATCAGGGGTCGGCCGGGGAGCTGTTTTTT.

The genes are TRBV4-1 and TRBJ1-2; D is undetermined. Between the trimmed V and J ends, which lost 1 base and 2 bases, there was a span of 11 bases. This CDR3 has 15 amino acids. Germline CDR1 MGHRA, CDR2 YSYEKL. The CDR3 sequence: CASSQVSGSNYGYTF. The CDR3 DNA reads TGCGCCAGCAGCCAAGTCTCGGGTTCCAACTATGGCTACACCTTC.

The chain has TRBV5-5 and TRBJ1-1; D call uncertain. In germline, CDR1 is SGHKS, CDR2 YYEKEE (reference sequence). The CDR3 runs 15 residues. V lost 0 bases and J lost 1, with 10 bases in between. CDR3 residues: CASSLEWNSNTEAFF. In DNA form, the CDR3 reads TGTGCCAGCAGCTTGGAGTGGAATTCGAACACTGAAGCTTTCTTT.

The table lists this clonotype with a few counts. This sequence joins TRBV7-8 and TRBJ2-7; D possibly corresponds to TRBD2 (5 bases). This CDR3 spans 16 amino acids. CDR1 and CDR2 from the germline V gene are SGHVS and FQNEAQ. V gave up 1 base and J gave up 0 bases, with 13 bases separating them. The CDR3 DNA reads TGTGCCAGCAGCTTAGGTGCCGGGGAGAGCTCCTACGAGCAGTACTTC. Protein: CASSLGAGESSYEQYF.

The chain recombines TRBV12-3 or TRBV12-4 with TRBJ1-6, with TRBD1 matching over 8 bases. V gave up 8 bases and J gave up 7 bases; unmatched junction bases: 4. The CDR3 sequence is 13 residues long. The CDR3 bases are TGTGCCAGCGGAGACAGGGGAAATTCACCCCTCCACTTT. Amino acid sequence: CASGDRGNSPLHF.

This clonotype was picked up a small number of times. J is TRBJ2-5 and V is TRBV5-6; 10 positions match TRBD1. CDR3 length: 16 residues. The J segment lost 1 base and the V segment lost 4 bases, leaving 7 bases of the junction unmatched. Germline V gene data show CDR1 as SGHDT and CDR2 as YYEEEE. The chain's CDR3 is CASSRGTGDSQETQYF. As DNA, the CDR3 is TGTGCCAGCAGCAGGGGGACAGGGGATTCCCAAGAGACCCAGTACTTC. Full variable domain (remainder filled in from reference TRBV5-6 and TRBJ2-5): DAGVTQSPTHLIKTRGQQVTLRCSPKSGHDTVSWYQQALGQGPQFIFQYYEEEERQRGNFPDRFSGHQFPNYSSELNVNALLLGDSALYLCASSRGTGDSQETQYFGPGTRLLVL.

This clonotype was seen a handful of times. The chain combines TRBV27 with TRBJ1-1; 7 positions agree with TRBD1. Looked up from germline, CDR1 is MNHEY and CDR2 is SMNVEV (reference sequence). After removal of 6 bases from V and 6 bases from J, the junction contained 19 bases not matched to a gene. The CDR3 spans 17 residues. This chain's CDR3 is CASSPNDRVEGFAEAFF. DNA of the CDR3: TGTGCCAGCAGCCCTAACGACAGGGTTGAAGGATTCGCTGAAGCTTTCTTT.

The CDR3 DNA sequence: TGTGCCAGCAGCTTAATATACTATGGCTACACCTTC. This translates into CASSLIYYGYTF. The chain combines TRBV7-9 with TRBJ1-2; no firm D call. Germline V gene data show CDR1 as SEHNR and CDR2 as FQNEAQ (reference sequence). V gave up 2 bases and J gave up 3 bases, with 4 bases separating them. The CDR3 runs 12 residues.

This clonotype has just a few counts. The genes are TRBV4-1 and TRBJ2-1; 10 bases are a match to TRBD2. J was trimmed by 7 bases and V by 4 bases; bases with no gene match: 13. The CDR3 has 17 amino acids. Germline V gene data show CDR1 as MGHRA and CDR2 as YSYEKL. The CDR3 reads CASSPSGGGPIGNEQFF. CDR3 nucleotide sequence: TGCGCCAGCAGCCCTAGCGGGGGTGGTCCTATCGGGAATGAGCAGTTCTTC.

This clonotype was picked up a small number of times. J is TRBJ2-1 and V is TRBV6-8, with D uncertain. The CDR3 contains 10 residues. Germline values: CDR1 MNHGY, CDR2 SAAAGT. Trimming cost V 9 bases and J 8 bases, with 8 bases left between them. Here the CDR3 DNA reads TGTGCCAGTGGACGCGATGAGCAGTTCTTC. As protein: CASGRDEQFF.

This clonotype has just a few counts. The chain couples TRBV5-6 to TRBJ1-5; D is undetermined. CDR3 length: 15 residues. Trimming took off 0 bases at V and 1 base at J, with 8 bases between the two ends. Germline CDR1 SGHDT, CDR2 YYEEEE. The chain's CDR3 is CASSLAGASNQPQHF. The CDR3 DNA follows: TGTGCCAGCAGCTTGGCGGGCGCGAGCAATCAGCCCCAGCATTTT.

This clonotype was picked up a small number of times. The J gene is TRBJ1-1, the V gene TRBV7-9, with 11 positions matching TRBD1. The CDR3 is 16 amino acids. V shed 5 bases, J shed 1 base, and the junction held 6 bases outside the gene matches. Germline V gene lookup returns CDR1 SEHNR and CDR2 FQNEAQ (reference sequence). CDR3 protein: CASSPMDRGPNTEAFF. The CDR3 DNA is TGTGCCAGCAGCCCGATGGACAGGGGGCCGAACACTGAAGCTTTCTTT.

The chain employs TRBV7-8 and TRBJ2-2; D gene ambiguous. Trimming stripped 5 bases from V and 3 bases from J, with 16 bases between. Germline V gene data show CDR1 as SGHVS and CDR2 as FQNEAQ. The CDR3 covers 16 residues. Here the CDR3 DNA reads TGTGCCAGCAGCCCCCTGGGGTATCGGGACACCGGGGAGCTGTTTTTT. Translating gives CASSPLGYRDTGELFF.

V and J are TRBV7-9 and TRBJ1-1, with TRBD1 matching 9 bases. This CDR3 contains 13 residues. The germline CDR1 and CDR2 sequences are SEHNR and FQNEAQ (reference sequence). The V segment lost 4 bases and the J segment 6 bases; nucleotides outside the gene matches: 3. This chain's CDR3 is CASSYDRGAEAFF. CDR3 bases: TGTGCCAGCAGCTACGACAGGGGGGCTGAAGCTTTCTTT.

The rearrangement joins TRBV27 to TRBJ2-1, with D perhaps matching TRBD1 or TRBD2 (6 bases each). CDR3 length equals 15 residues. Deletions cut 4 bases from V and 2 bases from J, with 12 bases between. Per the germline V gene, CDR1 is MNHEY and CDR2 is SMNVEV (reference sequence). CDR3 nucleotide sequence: TGTGCCAGCAGTTCAGAAAGGGGGGCCTACAATGAGCAGTTCTTC. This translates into CASSSERGAYNEQFF.

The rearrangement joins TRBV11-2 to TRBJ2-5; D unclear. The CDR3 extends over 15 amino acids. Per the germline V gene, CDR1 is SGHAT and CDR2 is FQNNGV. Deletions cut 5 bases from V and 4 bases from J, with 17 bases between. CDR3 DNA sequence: TGTGCCAGCAGCCCCCCGGCGTTAACCGGAGAGACCCAGTACTTC. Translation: CASSPPALTGETQYF.

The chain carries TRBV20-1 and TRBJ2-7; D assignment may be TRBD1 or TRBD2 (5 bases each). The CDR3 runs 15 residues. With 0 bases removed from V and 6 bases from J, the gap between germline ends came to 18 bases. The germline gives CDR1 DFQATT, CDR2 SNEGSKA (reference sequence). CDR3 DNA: TGCAGTGCTAGAGATCAGGGCCAGGCCGGGATCGAGCAGTACTTC. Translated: CSARDQGQAGIEQYF.

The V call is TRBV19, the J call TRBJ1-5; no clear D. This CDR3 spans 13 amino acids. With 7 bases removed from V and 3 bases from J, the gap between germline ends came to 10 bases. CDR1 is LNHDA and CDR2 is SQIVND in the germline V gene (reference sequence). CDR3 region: CASNSGYNQPQHF. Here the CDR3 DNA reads TGTGCCAGTAACAGCGGTTACAATCAGCCCCAGCATTTT.

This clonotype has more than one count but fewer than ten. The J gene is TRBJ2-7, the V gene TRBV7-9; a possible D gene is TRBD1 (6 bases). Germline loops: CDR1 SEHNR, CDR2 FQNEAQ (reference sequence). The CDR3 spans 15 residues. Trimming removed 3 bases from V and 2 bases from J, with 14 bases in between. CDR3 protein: CASSLTQQGPYEQYF. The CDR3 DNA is TGTGCCAGCAGCTTGACCCAACAGGGCCCCTACGAGCAGTACTTC. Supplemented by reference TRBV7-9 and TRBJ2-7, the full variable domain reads DTGVSQNPRHKITKRGQNVTFRCDPISEHNRLYWYRQTLGQGPEFLTYFQNEAQLEKSRLLSDRFSAERPKGSFSTLEIQRTEQGDSAMYLCASSLTQQGPYEQYFGPGTRLTVT.

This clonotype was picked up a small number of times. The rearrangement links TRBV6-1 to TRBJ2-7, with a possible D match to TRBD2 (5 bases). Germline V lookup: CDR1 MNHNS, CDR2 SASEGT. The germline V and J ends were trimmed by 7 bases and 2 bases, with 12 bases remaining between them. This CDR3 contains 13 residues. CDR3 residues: CASTSWGAYEQYF. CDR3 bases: TGTGCCAGCACGTCGTGGGGAGCCTACGAGCAGTACTTC.

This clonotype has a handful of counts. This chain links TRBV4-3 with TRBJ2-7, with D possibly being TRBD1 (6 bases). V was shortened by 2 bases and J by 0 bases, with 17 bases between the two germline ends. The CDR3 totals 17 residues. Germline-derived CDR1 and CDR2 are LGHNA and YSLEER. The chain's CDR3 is CASSQSAGQGSSYEQYF. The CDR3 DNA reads TGCGCCAGCAGCCAATCCGCCGGCCAGGGGAGCTCCTACGAGCAGTACTTC.

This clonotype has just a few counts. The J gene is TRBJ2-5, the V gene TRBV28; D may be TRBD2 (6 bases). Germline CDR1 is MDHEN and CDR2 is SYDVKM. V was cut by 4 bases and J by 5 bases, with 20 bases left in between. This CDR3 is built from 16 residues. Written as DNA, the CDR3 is TGTGCCAGCAGTTCCCTTGGTTCGGGGGAAGTGGAGACCCAGTACTTC. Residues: CASSSLGSGEVETQYF.

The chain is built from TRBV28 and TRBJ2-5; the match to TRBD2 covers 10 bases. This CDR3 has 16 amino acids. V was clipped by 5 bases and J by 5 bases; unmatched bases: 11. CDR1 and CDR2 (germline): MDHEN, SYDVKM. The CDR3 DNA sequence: TGTGCCAGCAGTAGGGAACTAGCGGGGTTCGTTGAGACCCAGTACTTC. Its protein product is CASSRELAGFVETQYF.

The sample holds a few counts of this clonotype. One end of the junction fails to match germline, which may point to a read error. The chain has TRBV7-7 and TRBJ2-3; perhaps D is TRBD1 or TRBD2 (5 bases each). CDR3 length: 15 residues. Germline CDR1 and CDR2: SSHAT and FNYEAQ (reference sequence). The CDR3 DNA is TGTGCTAGCAGCTTCATACCGGGGACCGCGGATACGCAGTATTTT. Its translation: CASSFIPGTADTQYF. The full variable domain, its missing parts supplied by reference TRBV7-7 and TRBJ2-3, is GAGVSQSPRYKVTKRGQDVTLRCDPISSHATLYWYQQALGQGPEFLTYFNYEAQPDKSGLPSDRFSAERPEGSISTLTIQRTEQRDSAMYRCASSFIPGTADTQYFGPGTRLTVL.